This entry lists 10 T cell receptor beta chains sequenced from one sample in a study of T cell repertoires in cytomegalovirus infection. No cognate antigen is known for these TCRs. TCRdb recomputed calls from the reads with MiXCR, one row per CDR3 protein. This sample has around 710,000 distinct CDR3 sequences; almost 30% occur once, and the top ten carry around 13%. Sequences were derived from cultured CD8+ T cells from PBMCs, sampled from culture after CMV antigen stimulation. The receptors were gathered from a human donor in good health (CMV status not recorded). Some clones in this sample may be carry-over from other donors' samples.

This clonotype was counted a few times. The CDR3 here is CASSLSRGASNQPQHF. The CDR3 nucleotides are TGTGCCAGCAGCCTTAGTAGGGGGGCTAGCAATCAGCCCCAGCATTTT. The rearrangement uses TRBV6-1 and TRBJ1-5, with a tentative D call TRBD1 (6 bases). CDR3 length equals 16 residues. Trimming took 6 bases from V and 0 from J, leaving 15 bases between them. The germline V gene encodes CDR1 MNHNS and CDR2 SASEGT.

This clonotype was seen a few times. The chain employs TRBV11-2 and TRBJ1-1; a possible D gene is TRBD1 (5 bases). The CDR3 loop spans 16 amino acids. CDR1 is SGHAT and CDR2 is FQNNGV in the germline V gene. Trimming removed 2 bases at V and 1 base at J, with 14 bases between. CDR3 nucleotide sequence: TGTGCCAGCAGCTTATGGCAGGGCGGAAGGAACACTGAAGCTTTCTTT. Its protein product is CASSLWQGGRNTEAFF.

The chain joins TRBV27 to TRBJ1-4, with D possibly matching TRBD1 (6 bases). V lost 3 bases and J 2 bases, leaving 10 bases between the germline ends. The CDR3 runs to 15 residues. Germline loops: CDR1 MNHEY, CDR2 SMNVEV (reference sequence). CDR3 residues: CASSLWRGTNEKLFF. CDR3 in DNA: TGTGCCAGCAGTTTGTGGAGGGGGACTAATGAAAAACTGTTTTTT.

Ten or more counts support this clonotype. The CDR3 region is CASSLFGVESPLHF. In nucleotides, the CDR3 is TGTGCCAGCAGCCTCTTCGGGGTAGAGTCACCCCTCCACTTT. This rearrangement joins TRBV7-8 to TRBJ1-6, with D hard to call. This CDR3 has 14 residues. From germline, CDR1 is SGHVS and CDR2 FQNEAQ. Deletions cut 5 bases from V and 10 bases from J, with 15 bases between.

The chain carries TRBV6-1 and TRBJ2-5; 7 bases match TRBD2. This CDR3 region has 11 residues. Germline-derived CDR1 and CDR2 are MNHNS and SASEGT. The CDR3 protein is CAGGVQETQYF. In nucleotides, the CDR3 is TGTGCGGGGGGGGTCCAAGAGACCCAGTACTTC.

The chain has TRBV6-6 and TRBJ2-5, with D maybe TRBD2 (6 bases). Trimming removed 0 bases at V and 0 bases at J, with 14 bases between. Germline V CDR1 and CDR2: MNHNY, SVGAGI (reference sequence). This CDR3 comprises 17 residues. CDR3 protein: CASSYSPGGAYQETQYF. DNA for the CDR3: TGTGCCAGCAGTTACTCTCCCGGAGGGGCGTACCAAGAGACCCAGTACTTC.

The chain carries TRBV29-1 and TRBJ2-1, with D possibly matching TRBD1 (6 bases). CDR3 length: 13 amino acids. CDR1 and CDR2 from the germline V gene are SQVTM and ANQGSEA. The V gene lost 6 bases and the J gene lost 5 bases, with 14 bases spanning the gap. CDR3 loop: CSVDRTANNEQFF. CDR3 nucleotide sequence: TGCAGCGTAGACCGGACAGCCAACAATGAGCAGTTCTTC.

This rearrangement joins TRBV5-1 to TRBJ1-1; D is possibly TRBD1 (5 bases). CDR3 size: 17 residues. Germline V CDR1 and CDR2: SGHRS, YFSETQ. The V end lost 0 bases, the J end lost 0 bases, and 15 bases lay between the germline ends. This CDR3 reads CASSLVTPGGLNTEAFF. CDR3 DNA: TGCGCCAGCAGCTTGGTGACACCTGGGGGGTTGAACACTGAAGCTTTCTTT.

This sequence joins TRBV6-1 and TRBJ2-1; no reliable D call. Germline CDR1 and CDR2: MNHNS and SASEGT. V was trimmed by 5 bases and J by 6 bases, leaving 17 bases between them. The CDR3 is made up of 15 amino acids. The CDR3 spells CASSYLKRPVNEQFF. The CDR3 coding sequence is TGTGCCAGCAGTTATCTTAAGAGACCCGTCAATGAGCAGTTCTTC.

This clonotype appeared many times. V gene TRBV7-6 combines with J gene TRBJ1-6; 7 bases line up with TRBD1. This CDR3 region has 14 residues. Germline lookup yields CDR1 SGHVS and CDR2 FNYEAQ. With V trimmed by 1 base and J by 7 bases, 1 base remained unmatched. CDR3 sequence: CASSLGGGNSPLHF. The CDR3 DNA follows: TGTGCCAGCAGCTTAGGAGGGGGCAATTCACCCCTCCACTTT.